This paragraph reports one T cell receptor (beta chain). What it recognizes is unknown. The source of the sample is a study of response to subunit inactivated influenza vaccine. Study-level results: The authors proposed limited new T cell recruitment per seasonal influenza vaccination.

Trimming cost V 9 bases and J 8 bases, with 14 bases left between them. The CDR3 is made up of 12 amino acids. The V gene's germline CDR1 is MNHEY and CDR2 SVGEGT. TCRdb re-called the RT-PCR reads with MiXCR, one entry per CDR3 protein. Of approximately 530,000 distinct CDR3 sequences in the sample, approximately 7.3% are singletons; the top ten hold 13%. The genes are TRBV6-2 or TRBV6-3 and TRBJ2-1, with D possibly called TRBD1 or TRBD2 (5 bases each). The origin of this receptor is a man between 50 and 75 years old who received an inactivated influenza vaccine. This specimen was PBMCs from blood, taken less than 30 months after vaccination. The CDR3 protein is CASGGTRDEQFF. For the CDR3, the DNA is TGTGCCAGTGGGGGTACAAGAGATGAGCAGTTCTTC.